The sample holds one count of the clone carrying this T cell receptor (beta chain). The antigen is unknown. These data originate in a study of regulatory T cells. Autoimmunity was present in every CD3G-deficient patient, worse in two. At testing, patients were 2 to 39 years old, with reduced naive and increased memory T-cell proportions. Study observations and caveats: Control CD8+ cells showed a nonsignificant trend toward higher Shannon entropy than patient CD8+ cells. Skewed V and J usage and few unique V-J pairs marked patient repertoires, most in Tregs.

The PCR used 52 TRBV and 13 TRBJ primers. Profiling relied on immunoSEQ multiplex PCR, and the TCRdb table lists in-frame clones only, not all of them. This sample yields about 15,000 clones, of which approximately 92% are seen a single time; around 32% belongs to the top ten. The source material was CD8+ T cells sorted from blood. This TCR derives from a young adult with CD3G deficiency.

CDR3 residues: CASSPSGTITDTQYF. CDR3 coding DNA: TGTGCCAGCAGCCCATCCGGGACTATCACAGATACGCAGTATTTT. The rearrangement joins TRBV7-9 to TRBJ2-3; TRBD2 matches 7 bases. Germline CDR1 and CDR2: SEHNR and FQNEAQ (reference sequence). V lost 5 bases and J lost 2; bases outside the gene matches: 7. CDR3 length equals 15 residues.